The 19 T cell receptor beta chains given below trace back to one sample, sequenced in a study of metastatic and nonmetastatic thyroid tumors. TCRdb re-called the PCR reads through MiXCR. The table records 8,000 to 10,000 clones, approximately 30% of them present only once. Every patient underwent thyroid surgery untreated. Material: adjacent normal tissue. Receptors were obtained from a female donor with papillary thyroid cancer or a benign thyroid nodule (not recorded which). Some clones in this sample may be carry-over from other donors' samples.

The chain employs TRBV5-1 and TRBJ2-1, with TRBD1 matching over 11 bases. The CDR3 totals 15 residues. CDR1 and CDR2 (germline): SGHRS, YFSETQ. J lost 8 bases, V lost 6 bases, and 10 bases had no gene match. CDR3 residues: CASTRGDRGGDEQFF. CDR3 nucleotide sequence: TGCGCCAGCACCCGTGGGGACAGGGGGGGCGATGAGCAGTTCTTC.

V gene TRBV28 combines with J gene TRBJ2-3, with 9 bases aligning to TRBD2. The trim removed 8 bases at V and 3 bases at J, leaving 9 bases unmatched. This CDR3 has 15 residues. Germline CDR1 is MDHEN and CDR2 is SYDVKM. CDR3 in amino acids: CASVLSGRCTDTQYF. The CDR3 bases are TGTGCCAGCGTCCTTAGCGGGAGATGTACAGATACGCAGTATTTT.

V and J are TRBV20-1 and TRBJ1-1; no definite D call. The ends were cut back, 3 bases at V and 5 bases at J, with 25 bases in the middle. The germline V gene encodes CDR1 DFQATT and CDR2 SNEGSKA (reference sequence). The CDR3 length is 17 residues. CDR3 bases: TGCAGTGCTAGGGATCTTTTCGGGCCGACCTACCAGACTGAAGCTTTCTTT. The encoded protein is CSARDLFGPTYQTEAFF.

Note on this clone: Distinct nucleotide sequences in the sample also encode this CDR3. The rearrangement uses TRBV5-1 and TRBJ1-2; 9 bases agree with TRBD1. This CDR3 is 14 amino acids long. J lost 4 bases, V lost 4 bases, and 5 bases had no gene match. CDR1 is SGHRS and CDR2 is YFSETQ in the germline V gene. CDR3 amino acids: CASSTGQGSYGYTF. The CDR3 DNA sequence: TGCGCCAGCAGCACCGGACAGGGGAGCTATGGCTACACCTTC.

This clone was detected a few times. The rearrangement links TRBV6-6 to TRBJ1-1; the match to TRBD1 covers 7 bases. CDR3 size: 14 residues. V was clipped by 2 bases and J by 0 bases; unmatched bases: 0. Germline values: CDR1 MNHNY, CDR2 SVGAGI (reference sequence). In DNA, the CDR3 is TGTGCCAGCAGTTACAGGGGGCTGAACACTGAAGCTTTCTTT. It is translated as CASSYRGLNTEAFF.

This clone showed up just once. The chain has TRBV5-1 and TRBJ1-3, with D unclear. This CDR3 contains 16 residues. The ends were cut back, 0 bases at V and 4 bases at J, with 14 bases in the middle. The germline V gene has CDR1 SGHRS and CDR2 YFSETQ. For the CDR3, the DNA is TGCGCCAGCAGCTTGGGCACCACGGGGTCCGGAAACACCATATATTTT. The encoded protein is CASSLGTTGSGNTIYF.

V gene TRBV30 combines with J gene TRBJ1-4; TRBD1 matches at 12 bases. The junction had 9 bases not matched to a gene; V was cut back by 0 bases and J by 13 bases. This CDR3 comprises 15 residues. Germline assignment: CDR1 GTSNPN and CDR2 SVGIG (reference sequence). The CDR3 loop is CAWSVNIGTGGTLFF. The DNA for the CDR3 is TGTGCCTGGAGTGTAAATATCGGGACAGGGGGCACACTGTTTTTT.

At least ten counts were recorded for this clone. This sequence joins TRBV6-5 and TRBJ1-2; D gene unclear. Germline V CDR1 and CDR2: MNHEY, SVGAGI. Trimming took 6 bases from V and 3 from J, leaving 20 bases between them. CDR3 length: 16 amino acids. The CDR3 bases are TGTGCCAGCAGAGGACTAGGCGGGGATCAGGACTATGGCTACACCTTC. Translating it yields CASRGLGGDQDYGYTF.

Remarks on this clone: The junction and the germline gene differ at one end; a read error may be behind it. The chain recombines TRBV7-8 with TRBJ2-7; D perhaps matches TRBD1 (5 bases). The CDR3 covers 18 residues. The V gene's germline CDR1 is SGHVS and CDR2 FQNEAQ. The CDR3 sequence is CASSTASLDKYRAYEQHF. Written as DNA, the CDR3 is TGTGCCAGCAGCACCGCCTCCCTGGACAAATACCGAGCCTACGAGCAGCACTTC.

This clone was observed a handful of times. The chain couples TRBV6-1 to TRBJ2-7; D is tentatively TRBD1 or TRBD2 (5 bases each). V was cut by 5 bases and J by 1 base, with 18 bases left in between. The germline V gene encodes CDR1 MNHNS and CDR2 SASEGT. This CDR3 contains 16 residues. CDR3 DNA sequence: TGTGCCAGCAGTTTCAGTCCGGGACGCCAGTCCTACGAGCAGTACTTC. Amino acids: CASSFSPGRQSYEQYF.

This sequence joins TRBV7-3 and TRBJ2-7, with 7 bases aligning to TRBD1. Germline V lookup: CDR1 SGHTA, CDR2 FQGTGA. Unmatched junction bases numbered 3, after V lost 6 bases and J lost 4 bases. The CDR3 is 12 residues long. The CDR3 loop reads CASSQQGYEQYF. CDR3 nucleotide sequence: TGTGCCAGCAGTCAACAGGGGTACGAGCAGTACTTC.

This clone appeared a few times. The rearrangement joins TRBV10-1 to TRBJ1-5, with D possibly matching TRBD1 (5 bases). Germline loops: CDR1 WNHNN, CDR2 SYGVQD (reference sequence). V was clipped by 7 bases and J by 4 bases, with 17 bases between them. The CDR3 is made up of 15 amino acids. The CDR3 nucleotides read TGCGCCAGCAACCGGGACCCTTCGGGGAATCAGCCCCAGCATTTT. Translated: CASNRDPSGNQPQHF.

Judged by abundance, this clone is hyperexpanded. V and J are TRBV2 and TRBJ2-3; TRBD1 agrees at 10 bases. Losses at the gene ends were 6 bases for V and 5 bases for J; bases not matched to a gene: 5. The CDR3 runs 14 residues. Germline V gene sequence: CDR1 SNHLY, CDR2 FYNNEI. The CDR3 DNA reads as TGTGCCAGCAGGGACGGACAGGGGGTAGATACGCAGTATTTT. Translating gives CASRDGQGVDTQYF.

As DNA, the CDR3 is TGCAGTGCTACAGGGGGCGGAAGGAATCAGCCCCAGCATTTT. As protein: CSATGGGRNQPQHF. The V call is TRBV20-1, the J call TRBJ1-5, with 8 bases that match TRBD1. The germline V gene has CDR1 DFQATT and CDR2 SNEGSKA (reference sequence). The CDR3 runs 14 residues. V shed 4 bases, J shed 4 bases, and the junction held 6 bases outside the gene matches.

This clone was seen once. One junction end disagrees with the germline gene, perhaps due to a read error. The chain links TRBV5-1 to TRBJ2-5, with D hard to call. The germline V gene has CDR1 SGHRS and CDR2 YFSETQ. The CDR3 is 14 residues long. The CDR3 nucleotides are TGCGCCAACAGCGTTTGGTCGACTGAAGAGACCCAGTACTTC. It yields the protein CANSVWSTEETQYF.

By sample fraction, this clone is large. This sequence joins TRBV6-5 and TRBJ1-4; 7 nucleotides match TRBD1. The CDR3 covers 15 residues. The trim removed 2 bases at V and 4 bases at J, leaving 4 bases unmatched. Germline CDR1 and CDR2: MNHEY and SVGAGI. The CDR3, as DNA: TGTGCCAGCAGTTACCAGGGGGGAATTAATGAAAAACTGTTTTTT. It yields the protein CASSYQGGINEKLFF.

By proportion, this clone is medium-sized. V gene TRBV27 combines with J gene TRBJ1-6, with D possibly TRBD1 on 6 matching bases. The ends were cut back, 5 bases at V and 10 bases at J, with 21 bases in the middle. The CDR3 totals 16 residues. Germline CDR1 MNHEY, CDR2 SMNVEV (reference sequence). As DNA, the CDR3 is TGTGCCAGCAGTACCAAGCCACAGGGATTCGAGTCACCCCTCCACTTT. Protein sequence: CASSTKPQGFESPLHF.

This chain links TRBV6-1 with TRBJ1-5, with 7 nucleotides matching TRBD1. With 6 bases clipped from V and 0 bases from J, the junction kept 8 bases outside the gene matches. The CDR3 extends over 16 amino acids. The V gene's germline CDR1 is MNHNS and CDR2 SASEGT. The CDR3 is CASSAPTGSSNQPQHF. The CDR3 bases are TGTGCCAGCAGCGCTCCGACAGGGAGTAGCAATCAGCCCCAGCATTTT.

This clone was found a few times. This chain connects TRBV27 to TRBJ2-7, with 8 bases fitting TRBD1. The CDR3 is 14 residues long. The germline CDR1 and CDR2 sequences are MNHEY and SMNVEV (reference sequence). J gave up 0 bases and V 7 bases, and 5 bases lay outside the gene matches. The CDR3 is CASTGQDSSYEQYF. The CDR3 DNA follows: TGTGCCAGCACGGGACAGGATAGCTCCTACGAGCAGTACTTC.